This T cell receptor beta chain was identified during a study of blood T cell repertoires in COVID-19. Overall study: Sources were T cells, B-cell-depleted T cells, or PBMCs; the material itself was cDNA or gDNA.

Germline CDR1 and CDR2: LGHDT and YNNKEL (reference sequence). The CDR3 extends over 16 amino acids. Trimming pared 2 bases from V and 1 base from J, leaving 12 bases between. Generated by immunoSEQ multiplex PCR, the TCRdb table keeps only in-frame clones and is missing some. The sample carries about 96,000 clones, roughly 89% recorded once. The gene calls are TRBV3-1 (or the pseudogene TRBV3-2) and TRBJ1-3; D is possibly TRBD1 (5 bases). The sequenced sample was peripheral blood. The sequence derives from a human donor with COVID-19, enrolled during active disease. The donor label of this sample is uncertain. CDR3 sequence: CASSQRSGISGNTIYF. CDR3 bases: TGTGCCAGCAGCCAACGATCAGGGATTTCTGGAAACACCATATATTTT.